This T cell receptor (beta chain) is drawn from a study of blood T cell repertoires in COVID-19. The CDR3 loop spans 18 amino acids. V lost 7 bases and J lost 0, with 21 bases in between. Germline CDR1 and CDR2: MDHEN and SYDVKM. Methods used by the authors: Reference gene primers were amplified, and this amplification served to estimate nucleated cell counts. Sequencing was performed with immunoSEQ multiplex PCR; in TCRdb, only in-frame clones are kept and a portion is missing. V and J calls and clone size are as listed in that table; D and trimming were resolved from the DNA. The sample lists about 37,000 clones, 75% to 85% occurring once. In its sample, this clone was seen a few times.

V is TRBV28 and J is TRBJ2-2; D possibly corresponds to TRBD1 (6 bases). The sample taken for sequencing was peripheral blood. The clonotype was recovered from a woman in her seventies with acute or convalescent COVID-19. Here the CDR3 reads CASKKTGTSFSNTGELFF. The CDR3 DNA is TGTGCCAGCAAAAAAACAGGGACATCCTTTTCGAACACCGGGGAGCTGTTTTTT.